The 5 T cell receptor beta chains in this list originate from one sample, sequenced in a study of cytomegalovirus exposure and HLA in healthy donors. The PCR employed 60 Vbeta primers together with 13 Jbeta primers. This table comes from immunoSEQ multiplex PCR, and its TCRdb copy is limited to in-frame clones, with some not included. The sample yields over 150,000 clones, about 69% seen once. Sequenced: PBMCs. The receptors derive from a male donor in good health and CMV-seronegative.

The V call is TRBV5-1, the J call TRBJ2-2; 8 bases match TRBD1. CDR3 length: 19 residues. V shed 4 bases and J 4 bases; nucleotides not matched to a gene: 18. Germline V gives CDR1 SGHRS, CDR2 YFSETQ. The CDR3 DNA reads TGCGCCAGCAGCCCCATTTTTACAGCGCGCAGGGGGCTCACCGGGGAGCTGTTTTTT. Its protein product is CASSPIFTARRGLTGELFF.

The chain employs TRBV10-3 and TRBJ1-5, with TRBD1 matching 9 bases. This CDR3 comprises 20 residues. Per the germline V gene, CDR1 is ENHRY and CDR2 is SYGVKD. The V and J ends lost 0 bases and 7 bases, in that order; junction bases with no gene match: 19. The chain's CDR3 is CAISESGGTGRFSSEQPQHF. In DNA form, the CDR3 reads TGTGCCATCAGTGAGTCAGGAGGGACAGGGCGATTTTCGAGTGAGCAGCCCCAGCATTTT.

The chain couples TRBV25-1 to TRBJ2-3; D possibly corresponds to TRBD1 (6 bases). V was clipped by 4 bases and J by 5 bases, with 16 bases between them. The CDR3 contains 15 residues. From germline, CDR1 is MGHDK and CDR2 SYGVNS. In nucleotides, the CDR3 is TGTGCCAGCAGTGGTGGGGGCAGGGTAGGAGATACGCAGTATTTT. It is translated as CASSGGGRVGDTQYF.

The chain joins TRBV28 to TRBJ1-1, with no clear D. Trimming removed 4 bases at V and 7 bases at J, with 13 bases between. The CDR3 covers 13 residues. Germline assignment: CDR1 MDHEN and CDR2 SYDVKM. The CDR3 loop is CASSSTRVDEAFF. The DNA for the CDR3 is TGTGCCAGCAGTTCCACACGGGTTGATGAAGCTTTCTTT.

This clone was recorded a few times. The chain combines TRBV27 with TRBJ1-5; 11 bases match TRBD1. This CDR3 is built from 15 residues. Germline-derived CDR1 and CDR2 are MNHEY and SMNVEV (reference sequence). V was pared by 2 bases and J by 4 bases, with 1 base of the junction left unmatched. CDR3 DNA: TGTGCCAGCAGTTTAGGGACAGGGGGAAATCAGCCCCAGCATTTT. Translation: CASSLGTGGNQPQHF.